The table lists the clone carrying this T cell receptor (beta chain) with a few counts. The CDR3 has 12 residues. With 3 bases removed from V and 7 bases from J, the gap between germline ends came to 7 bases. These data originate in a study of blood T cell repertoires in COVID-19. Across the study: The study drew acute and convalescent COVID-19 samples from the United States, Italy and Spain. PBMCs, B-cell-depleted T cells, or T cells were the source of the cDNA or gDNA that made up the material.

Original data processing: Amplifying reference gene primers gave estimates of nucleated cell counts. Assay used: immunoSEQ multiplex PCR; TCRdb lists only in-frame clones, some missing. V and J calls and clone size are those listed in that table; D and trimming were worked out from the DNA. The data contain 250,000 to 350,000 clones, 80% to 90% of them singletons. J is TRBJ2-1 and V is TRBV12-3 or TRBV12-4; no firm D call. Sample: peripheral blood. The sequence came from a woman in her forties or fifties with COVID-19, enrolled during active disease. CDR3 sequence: CASSFAMNEQFF. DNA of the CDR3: TGTGCCAGCAGTTTTGCGATGAATGAGCAGTTCTTC.